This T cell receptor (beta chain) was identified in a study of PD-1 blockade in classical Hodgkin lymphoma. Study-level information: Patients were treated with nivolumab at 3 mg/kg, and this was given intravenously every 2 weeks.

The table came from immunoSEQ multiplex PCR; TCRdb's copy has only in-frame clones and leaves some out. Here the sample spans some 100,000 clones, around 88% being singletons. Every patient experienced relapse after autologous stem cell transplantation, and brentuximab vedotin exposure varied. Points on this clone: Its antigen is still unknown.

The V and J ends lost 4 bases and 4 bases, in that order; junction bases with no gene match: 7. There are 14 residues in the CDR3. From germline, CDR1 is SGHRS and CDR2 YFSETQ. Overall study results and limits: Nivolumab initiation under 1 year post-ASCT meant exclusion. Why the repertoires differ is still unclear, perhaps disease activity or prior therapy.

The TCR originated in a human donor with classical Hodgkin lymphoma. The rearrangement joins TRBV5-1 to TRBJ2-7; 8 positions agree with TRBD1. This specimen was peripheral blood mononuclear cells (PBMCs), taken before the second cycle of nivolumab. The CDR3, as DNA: TGCGCCAGCAGCGGTCAGGGGGCGCGGTACGAGCAGTACTTC. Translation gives CASSGQGARYEQYF. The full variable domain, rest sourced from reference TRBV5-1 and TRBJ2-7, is KAGVTQTPRYLIKTRGQQVTLSCSPISGHRSVSWYQQTPGQGLQFLFEYFSETQRNKGNFPGRFSGRQFSNSRSEMNVSTLELGDSALYLCASSGQGARYEQYFGPGTRLTVT.